The next 14 T cell receptor beta chains were all read from a single sample in a study of chemoradiotherapy in HPV16-positive cancers. Here immunoSEQ multiplex PCR was the method, and the copy in TCRdb shows in-frame clones only, minus some. The sample holds about 17,000 clones, 85% to 95% seen once. Sequencing used blood, obtained from a patient who underwent chemoradiotherapy. The receptors were gathered from a human donor with HPV-associated anogenital cancer.

The chain links TRBV5-6 to TRBJ2-2; D is possibly TRBD2 (5 bases). The CDR3 is 16 residues long. Germline V gene data show CDR1 as SGHDT and CDR2 as YYEEEE. Trimming cost V 1 base and J 5 bases, with 15 bases left between them. CDR3 protein: CASSLRQKGGTGELFF. In DNA form, the CDR3 reads TGTGCCAGCAGCTTGAGGCAGAAAGGAGGTACCGGGGAGCTGTTTTTT.

The V and J genes are TRBV6-5 and TRBJ1-4; TRBD1 is a possible D gene (6 bases). Between the trimmed V and J ends, which lost 6 bases and 8 bases, there was a span of 16 bases. Germline assignment: CDR1 MNHEY and CDR2 SVGAGI. The CDR3 contains 14 residues. The CDR3 nucleotides read TGTGCCAGCAGAACTCCAGGGGTTGCGGAAAAACTGTTTTTT. This gives the protein CASRTPGVAEKLFF.

The V and J genes are TRBV7-9 and TRBJ2-3; D tentatively fits TRBD1 or TRBD2 (5 bases each). This CDR3 comprises 15 residues. The germline CDR1 and CDR2 sequences are SEHNR and FQNEAQ (reference sequence). Trimming took 5 bases from V and 2 from J, leaving 14 bases between them. CDR3 sequence (DNA): TGTGCCAGCAGCGTCACCTGGGACGTCACAGATACGCAGTATTTT. This sequence encodes CASSVTWDVTDTQYF.

This sequence joins TRBV7-9 and TRBJ1-5; no clear D. This CDR3 region has 14 residues. V was trimmed by 4 bases and J by 1 base, leaving 8 bases between them. Germline loops: CDR1 SEHNR, CDR2 FQNEAQ (reference sequence). The DNA for the CDR3 is TGTGCCAGCAGCTCGGTTTACAGCAATCAGCCCCAGCATTTT. It is translated as CASSSVYSNQPQHF.

The V call is TRBV7-6, the J call TRBJ2-5; either TRBD1 or TRBD2 may fit D (5 bases each). The CDR3 has 14 amino acids. V lost 5 bases and J 4 bases, leaving 14 bases between the germline ends. Germline assignment: CDR1 SGHVS and CDR2 FNYEAQ. The CDR3 nucleotides are TGTGCCAGCAGCCTACCGGGGCCTTCAGAGACCCAGTACTTC. It translates to CASSLPGPSETQYF.

The rearrangement joins TRBV15 to TRBJ2-3, with 11 bases matching TRBD2. V lost 3 bases to trimming and J lost 9 bases; unmatched junction nucleotides: 8. CDR1 and CDR2 from the germline V gene are LNHNV and YYDKDF (reference sequence). The CDR3 is 15 amino acids. In DNA form, the CDR3 reads TGTGCCACCAGCAGGCGTAGCGGGGGGGCTGAAACGCAGTATTTT. This codes for CATSRRSGGAETQYF. The whole variable domain, filled in from reference TRBV15 and TRBJ2-3, reads DAMVIQNPRYQVTQFGKPVTLSCSQTLNHNVMYWYQQKSSQAPKLLFHYYDKDFNNEADTPDNFQSRRPNTSFCFLDIRSPGLGDTAMYLCATSRRSGGAETQYFGPGTRLTVL.

The chain is built from TRBV2 and TRBJ2-2; D possibly matches TRBD1 or TRBD2 (5 bases each). The CDR3 has 15 amino acids. V was trimmed by 3 bases and J by 6 bases, leaving 14 bases between them. The germline V gene has CDR1 SNHLY and CDR2 FYNNEI. Here the CDR3 reads CASSEGSLGAGELFF. As DNA, the CDR3 is TGTGCCAGCAGTGAGGGAAGCTTGGGGGCCGGGGAGCTGTTTTTT.

CDR3 bases: TGTGCCAGCAGCTTAAGGGAGGCGGCAGATACGCAGTATTTT. Translated, it gives CASSLREAADTQYF. The rearrangement joins TRBV13 to TRBJ2-3; D may be TRBD2 (6 bases). The CDR3 totals 14 residues. Germline lookup yields CDR1 PRHDT and CDR2 FYEKMQ (reference sequence). Trimming pared 2 bases from V and 4 bases from J, leaving 10 bases between. Full variable domain (remainder filled in from reference TRBV13 and TRBJ2-3): AAGVIQSPRHLIKEKRETATLKCYPIPRHDTVYWYQQGPGQDPQFLISFYEKMQSDKGSIPDRFSAQQFSDYHSELNMSSLELGDSALYFCASSLREAADTQYFGPGTRLTVL.

The chain has TRBV4-3 and TRBJ1-1, with D possibly matching TRBD1 (5 bases). Germline loops: CDR1 LGHNA, CDR2 YSLEER. The V end lost 0 bases, the J end lost 4 bases, and 9 bases lay between the germline ends. The CDR3 covers 14 residues. Here the CDR3 reads CASSQDLRVTEAFF. In DNA form, the CDR3 reads TGCGCCAGCAGCCAAGATCTCAGGGTCACTGAAGCTTTCTTT.

The chain has TRBV5-1 and TRBJ1-1; no clear D gene. Germline-derived CDR1 and CDR2 are SGHRS and YFSETQ. The V and J ends lost 0 bases and 6 bases respectively, with 9 bases between them. The CDR3 is 13 residues long. The CDR3 DNA reads as TGCGCCAGCAGCTTGGGTCGGGTTTCTGAAGCTTTCTTT. This gives the protein CASSLGRVSEAFF. Drawing the rest from reference TRBV5-1 and TRBJ1-1, the complete variable domain is KAGVTQTPRYLIKTRGQQVTLSCSPISGHRSVSWYQQTPGQGLQFLFEYFSETQRNKGNFPGRFSGRQFSNSRSEMNVSTLELGDSALYLCASSLGRVSEAFFGQGTRLTVV.

This sequence joins TRBV6-5 and TRBJ1-5; D may be TRBD1 (5 bases). Looked up from germline, CDR1 is MNHEY and CDR2 is SVGAGI. V gave up 6 bases and J gave up 2 bases, with 8 bases separating them. CDR3 size: 13 residues. Here the CDR3 reads CASSRDGNQPQHF. The CDR3, as DNA: TGTGCCAGCAGCCGGGACGGCAATCAGCCCCAGCATTTT.

J is TRBJ2-2 and V is TRBV27, with 8 bases identical to TRBD2. CDR3 length: 17 residues. Germline V gives CDR1 MNHEY, CDR2 SMNVEV (reference sequence). The V segment lost 2 bases and the J segment 3 bases; nucleotides outside the gene matches: 8. In DNA, the CDR3 is TGTGCCAGCAGTTTAACCGCGGGGGGCCAATACACCGGGGAGCTGTTTTTT. It encodes CASSLTAGGQYTGELFF.

The CDR3 protein is CASSPNSGGGDTQYF. In DNA, the CDR3 is TGTGCCAGCAGTCCTAATAGCGGGGGGGGAGATACGCAGTATTTT. The chain carries TRBV7-2 and TRBJ2-3; 11 nucleotides align to TRBD2. CDR1 SGHTA and CDR2 FQGNSA come from the germline V gene. This CDR3 region has 15 residues. The V gene end was trimmed by 6 bases and the J gene end by 5 bases; junction bases not matched to a gene: 7.

This clone has only one observation. The gene calls are TRBV5-1 and TRBJ2-7; D not resolved. In germline, CDR1 is SGHRS, CDR2 YFSETQ. The CDR3 extends over 13 amino acids. The ends were cut back, 0 bases at V and 3 bases at J, with 7 bases in the middle. Here the CDR3 reads CASSLEGGYEQYF. CDR3 coding DNA: TGCGCCAGCAGCTTGGAGGGCGGCTACGAGCAGTACTTC.